Shown below are 23 T cell receptor beta chains from a single sample sequenced in a study of CD8 T cells in ankylosing spondylitis (dated by TCRdb to between 2016 and 2019). The protocol used for the library was 5' RACE. Sequencing relied on an Illumina HiSeq 2500. The raw public data were reprocessed by TCRdb itself: fastp quality trimming at Q25, MiXCR clonotype calling, in-frame beta chains only. Each entry merges the rows of one CDR3 protein and shows their most common DNA and genes. Counted in this sample were about 540,000 distinct CDR3 sequences; approximately 11% of them appeared once. Around 7% of the sample goes to the ten largest clones. Beyond this particular receptor, the publication reports: A TCR beta motif made up of several highly homologous amino acid variants appeared to be characteristic of blood from ankylosing spondylitis patients.

Antigen specificity for these receptors is unknown. The sample taken for sequencing was blood, either unsorted or a sorted T cell fraction (not recorded which). The origin of the receptors is a male donor with ankylosing spondylitis.

In this sample, this clonotype turned up a few times. V is TRBV20-1 and J is TRBJ2-1, with 11 bases fitting TRBD2. The CDR3 has 15 amino acids. Germline CDR1 reads DFQATT; CDR2 reads SNEGSKA (reference sequence). With V trimmed by 5 bases and J by 7 bases, 10 bases remained unmatched. CDR3: CSAQRSGTSGNEQFF. The CDR3 coding sequence is TGCAGTGCTCAGCGATCCGGGACTAGCGGTAATGAGCAGTTCTTC.

This clonotype showed up many times. The CDR3 loop reads CASTREGQPQHF. CDR3 DNA sequence: TGTGCCAGCACCCGAGAGGGTCAGCCCCAGCATTTT. The genes are TRBV12-3 or TRBV12-4 and TRBJ1-5; D remains ambiguous. V shed 7 bases and J shed 6 bases, with 10 bases lying between them. The CDR3 runs 12 residues.

V and J are TRBV27 and TRBJ1-6; D is unresolved. The CDR3 is made up of 17 amino acids. V lost 0 bases and J 0 bases, leaving 9 bases between the germline ends. Germline assignment: CDR1 MNHEY and CDR2 SMNVEV (reference sequence). CDR3 sequence (DNA): TGTGCCAGCAGTTTATCGGAGGTTAGCTCCTATAATTCACCCCTCCACTTT. Protein: CASSLSEVSSYNSPLHF.

The chain employs TRBV5-4 and TRBJ1-2; D is unclear. Looked up from germline, CDR1 is SGHNT and CDR2 is YYREEE (reference sequence). Trimming removed 4 bases at V and 7 bases at J, with 14 bases between. The CDR3 contains 13 residues. The CDR3 loop reads CASSASGAFGYTF. DNA for the CDR3: TGTGCCAGCAGCGCTTCGGGCGCATTTGGCTACACCTTC. Full variable domain (remainder filled in from reference TRBV5-4 and TRBJ1-2): ETGVTQSPTHLIKTRGQQVTLRCSSQSGHNTVSWYQQALGQGPQFIFQYYREEENGRGNFPPRFSGLQFPNYSSELNVNALELDDSALYLCASSASGAFGYTFGSGTRLTVV.

V is TRBV19 and J is TRBJ2-5; D is possibly TRBD1 (7 bases). CDR3 length: 14 amino acids. Germline-derived CDR1 and CDR2 are LNHDA and SQIVND (reference sequence). Trimming took off 6 bases at V and 3 bases at J, with 14 bases between the two ends. In nucleotides, the CDR3 is TGTGCCAGTAGCGCCCGGGGGACAGAAGAGACCCAGTACTTC. Translated: CASSARGTEETQYF.

The gene calls are TRBV5-1 and TRBJ2-5, with D hard to call. The V end was cut by 3 bases, the J end by 2 bases, with 8 bases between. The CDR3 spans 13 residues. Germline CDR1 SGHRS, CDR2 YFSETQ. The CDR3 spells CASSSAQQETQYF. The CDR3 DNA sequence: TGCGCCAGCAGCTCGGCCCAGCAAGAGACCCAGTACTTC.

The genes are TRBV10-2 and TRBJ1-5; no firm D call. Deletions cut 3 bases from V and 0 bases from J, with 9 bases between. This CDR3 has 15 amino acids. The germline V gene encodes CDR1 WSHSY and CDR2 SAAADI. The CDR3 loop is CASSEFIGSNQPQHF. CDR3 nucleotide sequence: TGCGCCAGCAGTGAATTTATTGGTAGCAATCAGCCCCAGCATTTT.

This clonotype was found a few times. This sequence joins TRBV20-1 and TRBJ1-3, with D hard to call. The ends were cut back, 6 bases at V and 0 bases at J, with 9 bases in the middle. Germline assignment: CDR1 DFQATT and CDR2 SNEGSKA (reference sequence). The length of the CDR3 is 13 residues. CDR3 sequence (DNA): TGCAGTGCGTCCCCTAACTCTGGAAACACCATATATTTT. Amino acids: CSASPNSGNTIYF.

The genes are TRBV20-1 and TRBJ2-7; TRBD2 matches 7 bases. There are 13 residues in the CDR3. Germline assignment: CDR1 DFQATT and CDR2 SNEGSKA (reference sequence). V lost 6 bases to trimming and J lost 1 base; unmatched junction nucleotides: 6. The CDR3 coding sequence is TGCAGTGCCCCCCGCGGGAGTTCCTACGAGCAGTACTTC. It specifies CSAPRGSSYEQYF.

This clonotype has only a few counts. This sequence joins TRBV2 and TRBJ1-5; 11 bases match TRBD1. This CDR3 has 14 amino acids. J was trimmed by 7 bases and V by 6 bases; bases with no gene match: 5. Germline V gene lookup returns CDR1 SNHLY and CDR2 FYNNEI. CDR3 DNA: TGTGCCAGCAGAGGACAGGGGGCCAGGCAGCCCCAGCATTTT. It translates to CASRGQGARQPQHF. The whole variable domain, remainder taken from reference TRBV2 and TRBJ1-5, is EPEVTQTPSHQVTQMGQEVILRCVPISNHLYFYWYRQILGQKVEFLVSFYNNEISEKSEIFDDQFSVERPDGSNFTLKIRSTKLEDSAMYFCASRGQGARQPQHFGDGTRLSIL.

This clonotype has only a few counts. The chain is built from TRBV6-1 and TRBJ1-5; unclear D gene. CDR3 size: 12 residues. V was clipped by 7 bases and J by 2 bases, with 6 bases between them. From germline, CDR1 is MNHNS and CDR2 SASEGT. Here the CDR3 DNA reads TGTGCCAGCATGGGCGGCAATCAGCCCCAGCATTTT. Amino acids: CASMGGNQPQHF.

This clonotype showed up just a few times. V usage is TRBV3-1 and J usage is TRBJ2-5; D gene ambiguous. The germline V gene has CDR1 LGHDT and CDR2 YNNKEL (reference sequence). The CDR3 has 14 amino acids. The V and J ends lost 4 bases and 7 bases respectively, with 16 bases between them. The CDR3, as DNA: TGTGCCAGCAGCCGGAAGGCCTCTGGTGGGACCCAGTACTTC. It codes for CASSRKASGGTQYF.

This chain joins TRBV20-1 and TRBJ1-1, with D possibly matching TRBD1 (5 bases). Germline V gene sequence: CDR1 DFQATT, CDR2 SNEGSKA (reference sequence). V lost 4 bases and J lost 2, with 11 bases in between. This CDR3 spans 13 amino acids. CDR3 nucleotides: TGCAGTGCTACCTTGACAGCAAACACTGAAGCTTTCTTT. It specifies CSATLTANTEAFF.

The table lists this clonotype with a few counts. The chain employs TRBV10-3 and TRBJ2-7, with D tentatively TRBD1 (5 bases). There are 12 residues in the CDR3. Germline-derived CDR1 and CDR2 are ENHRY and SYGVKD. Trimming removed 6 bases at V and 4 bases at J, with 10 bases between. The DNA of the CDR3 is TGTGCCATCAGCCAGACAGTTTACGAGCAGTACGTC. This encodes CAISQTVYEQYV.

Only a few counts were recorded for this clonotype. The chain is built from TRBV12-3 or TRBV12-4 and TRBJ1-1; the D is unclear. This CDR3 spans 15 amino acids. The V and J ends lost 3 bases and 3 bases respectively, with 14 bases between them. This chain's CDR3 is CASSFMESWDTEAFF. For the CDR3, the DNA is TGTGCCAGCAGTTTCATGGAGTCCTGGGACACTGAAGCTTTCTTT.

This clonotype turned up a few times. The V gene is TRBV24-1, the J gene TRBJ1-1; possible D gene TRBD1, 6 bases. The CDR3 is 15 amino acids. V was pared by 4 bases and J by 5 bases, with 16 bases between. Looked up from germline, CDR1 is KGHDR and CDR2 is SFDVKD. CDR3 nucleotides: TGTGCCACCAGTGACCCCTCGACAGGCCGAACTGAAGCTTTCTTT. Protein sequence: CATSDPSTGRTEAFF.

To note about this clonotype: In this CDR3 the conserved last residue, phenylalanine or tryptophan, is missing, so a read error is likely. The chain has TRBV6-2 or TRBV6-3 and TRBJ2-5; 7 positions match TRBD2. Germline lookup yields CDR1 MNHEY and CDR2 SVGEGT. This CDR3 comprises 20 residues. The V segment lost 7 bases and the J segment 3 bases; nucleotides outside the gene matches: 26. The CDR3 region has the DNA TGTGCCAGCACCCCGATGACCATACATGGCGGGAGTTGGGGAAAAGAGACCCAGTACTTA. This sequence encodes CASTPMTIHGGSWGKETQYL.

The rearrangement uses TRBV18 and TRBJ1-1, with D perhaps matching TRBD1 (6 bases). Trimming took 2 bases from V and 3 from J, leaving 19 bases between them. Looked up from germline, CDR1 is KGHSH and CDR2 is LQKENI. This CDR3 contains 17 residues. The CDR3 coding sequence is TGTGCCAGCTCACCAGGGATTGCAGGGGAATTGGACACTGAAGCTTTCTTT. It translates to CASSPGIAGELDTEAFF.

This clonotype was seen a handful of times. The rearrangement joins TRBV20-1 to TRBJ2-3; the match to TRBD2 covers 7 bases. The length of the CDR3 is 15 residues. Germline loops: CDR1 DFQATT, CDR2 SNEGSKA (reference sequence). Losses at the gene ends were 8 bases for V and 6 bases for J; bases not matched to a gene: 17. The CDR3 bases are TGCAGTTCCAGGGATGGCGGGAGTTCTTTGGATACGCAGTATTTT. Its translation: CSSRDGGSSLDTQYF.

The chain links TRBV7-8 to TRBJ1-2, with TRBD1 matching 7 bases. Germline values: CDR1 SGHVS, CDR2 FQNEAQ. V was clipped by 5 bases and J by 7 bases; unmatched bases: 7. The CDR3 runs to 13 residues. In DNA, the CDR3 is TGTGCCAGCAGCGTCAACAGGGGACTTGGCTACACCTTC. Translation: CASSVNRGLGYTF.

This chain uses TRBV21-1 with TRBJ2-2; TRBD2, as called in the table, went unchecked against the DNA. TRBV21-1 has pseudogene status. CDR3 size: 19 residues. CDR3 region: CASSKGGVAGGPDTGELFF. Written as DNA, the CDR3 is TGTGCCAGCAGCAAAGGGGGGGTAGCGGGAGGGCCTGACACCGGGGAGCTGTTTTTT.

This clonotype was observed many times. V gene TRBV12-3 or TRBV12-4 combines with J gene TRBJ2-2, with 9 positions matching TRBD2. J was trimmed by 0 bases and V by 5 bases; bases with no gene match: 4. The CDR3 is 16 residues long. This CDR3 is CASSRRLAANTGELFF. CDR3 nucleotide sequence: TGTGCCAGCAGTCGACGACTAGCGGCGAACACCGGGGAGCTGTTTTTT.

The rearrangement uses TRBV20-1 and TRBJ2-5; D may be TRBD1 or TRBD2 (5 bases each). The V end lost 3 bases, the J end lost 4 bases, and 9 bases lay between the germline ends. CDR1 and CDR2 (germline): DFQATT, SNEGSKA (reference sequence). There are 12 residues in the CDR3. CDR3 region: CSASGAGETQYF. The CDR3 DNA reads as TGCAGTGCTAGCGGGGCGGGAGAGACCCAGTACTTC.